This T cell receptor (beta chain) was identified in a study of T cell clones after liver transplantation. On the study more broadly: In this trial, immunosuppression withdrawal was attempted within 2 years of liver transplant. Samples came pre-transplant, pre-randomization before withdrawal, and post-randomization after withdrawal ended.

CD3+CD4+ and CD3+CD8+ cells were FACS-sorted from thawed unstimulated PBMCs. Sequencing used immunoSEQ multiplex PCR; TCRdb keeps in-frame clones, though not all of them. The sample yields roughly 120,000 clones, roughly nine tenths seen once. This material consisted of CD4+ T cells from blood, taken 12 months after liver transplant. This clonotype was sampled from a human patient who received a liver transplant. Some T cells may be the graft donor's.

CDR3 amino acids: CSARERTEAFF. The CDR3 nucleotides read TGCAGTGCTAGAGAGAGGACTGAAGCTTTCTTT. This chain links TRBV20-1 with TRBJ1-1; no definite D call. This CDR3 has 11 residues. CDR1 is DFQATT, CDR2 SNEGSKA, per germline (reference sequence). V was pared by 0 bases and J by 5 bases, with 4 bases between.